This passage covers 30 T cell receptor beta chains from one sample sequenced in a study of blood T cell repertoires in COVID-19. Produced via immunoSEQ multiplex PCR; TCRdb's table is partial and in-frame only. The repertoire includes tens of thousands of clones, approximately 85% of them detected once, and 36% sits in the top ten. The sample consisted of peripheral blood. The receptors were gathered from a man between 65 and 85 years old with acute or convalescent COVID-19.

The rearrangement joins TRBV20-1 to TRBJ2-3; perhaps TRBD1 as D (5 bases). This CDR3 has 14 residues. Per the germline V gene, CDR1 is DFQATT and CDR2 is SNEGSKA (reference sequence). Trimming left V 3 bases short and J 4 bases short, with 14 bases between. CDR3 bases: TGCAGTGCTAGTCTGTCCAGGGATGCAGATACGCAGTATTTT. This codes for CSASLSRDADTQYF.

The chain links TRBV7-2 to TRBJ2-7; maybe TRBD2 (6 bases). The V gene's germline CDR1 is SGHTA and CDR2 FQGNSA. V lost 1 base and J lost 2, with 12 bases in between. The CDR3 length is 15 residues. This chain's CDR3 is CASSLVPGATYEQYF. In DNA, the CDR3 is TGTGCCAGCAGCTTAGTCCCGGGAGCTACCTACGAGCAGTACTTC.

The rearrangement links TRBV2 to TRBJ1-5; 7 bases map to TRBD1. This CDR3 comprises 15 residues. Losses at the gene ends were 4 bases for V and 0 bases for J; bases not matched to a gene: 3. Germline V gene sequence: CDR1 SNHLY, CDR2 FYNNEI. CDR3 sequence (DNA): TGTGCCAGCAGTGTTGGACAGGATAGCAATCAGCCCCAGCATTTT. This translates into CASSVGQDSNQPQHF.

This clone is a singleton in its sample. The chain carries TRBV5-1 and TRBJ1-1, with a tentative D call TRBD1 (6 bases). The germline V gene has CDR1 SGHRS and CDR2 YFSETQ. The CDR3 spans 16 residues. V was cut by 5 bases and J by 0 bases, with 17 bases left in between. CDR3 loop: CASSTGRRGMNTEAFF. DNA for the CDR3: TGCGCCAGCAGTACAGGGCGAAGAGGGATGAACACTGAAGCTTTCTTT.

The chain recombines TRBV19 with TRBJ2-1, with 10 bases lining up with TRBD2. V trimming: 5 bases; J trimming: 2 bases; junction bases outside the gene matches: 6. The germline gives CDR1 LNHDA, CDR2 SQIVND (reference sequence). The CDR3 has 16 residues. In nucleotides, the CDR3 is TGTGCCAGTAGTGTTACTAGCGGGATCGCCTACAATGAGCAGTTCTTC. Protein sequence: CASSVTSGIAYNEQFF.

This chain joins TRBV3-1 (or the pseudogene TRBV3-2) and TRBJ1-5, with unresolved D. Trimming took 3 bases from V and 6 from J, leaving 9 bases between them. From germline, CDR1 is LGHDT and CDR2 YNNKEL (reference sequence). The CDR3 totals 13 residues. CDR3 in DNA: TGTGCCAGCAGCCACGGCGAGGGTCAGCCCCAGCATTTT. It specifies CASSHGEGQPQHF.

V gene TRBV11-2 combines with J gene TRBJ2-2, with a weak D call TRBD1 (6 bases). V dropped 2 bases and J dropped 4 bases, with 11 bases sitting between them. The germline CDR1 and CDR2 sequences are SGHAT and FQNNGV. CDR3 length equals 15 residues. The CDR3 bases are TGTGCCAGCAGCTTAAGGGGGAGAGGCACCGGGGAGCTGTTTTTT. Protein: CASSLRGRGTGELFF.

The chain employs TRBV19 and TRBJ2-7; TRBD1 agrees at 10 bases. This CDR3 has 15 amino acids. Germline loops: CDR1 LNHDA, CDR2 SQIVND (reference sequence). Trimming cost V 4 bases and J 3 bases; bases outside gene matches: 6. DNA of the CDR3: TGTGCCAGTAGTAAGTCCGGGACAGGGGTCTACGAGCAGTACTTC. Protein: CASSKSGTGVYEQYF. The variable domain in full, with the rest retrieved from reference TRBV19 and TRBJ2-7, is DGGITQSPKYLFRKEGQNVTLSCEQNLNHDAMYWYRQDPGQGLRLIYYSQIVNDFQKGDIAEGYSVSREKKESFPLTVTSAQKNPTAFYLCASSKSGTGVYEQYFGPGTRLTVT.

The chain has TRBV5-1 and TRBJ2-7, with a possible D match to TRBD1 (6 bases). This CDR3 is built from 14 residues. V lost 3 bases and J lost 5, with 15 bases in between. CDR1 SGHRS and CDR2 YFSETQ come from the germline V gene. This chain's CDR3 is CASSSTTGFDEQYF. The CDR3 region has the DNA TGCGCCAGCAGCTCCACTACAGGGTTCGACGAGCAGTACTTC.

This chain uses TRBV7-3 with TRBJ2-3, with D possibly being TRBD2 (5 bases). Germline CDR1 SGHTA, CDR2 FQGTGA. This CDR3 has 13 residues. V was pared by 5 bases and J by 6 bases, with 12 bases between. CDR3 DNA sequence: TGTGCCAGCAGCCACGTCCGCGGGGATACGCAGTATTTT. As protein: CASSHVRGDTQYF.

This chain links TRBV11-2 with TRBJ2-7; D unclear. Germline V CDR1 and CDR2: SGHAT, FQNNGV. The CDR3 sequence is 14 residues long. Trimming shortened V by 0 bases and J by 1 base, and 7 bases separated the two germline ends. CDR3 coding DNA: TGTGCCAGCAGCTTAGAAAGGAGTTCCTACGAGCAGTACTTC. Amino acid sequence: CASSLERSSYEQYF.

The chain joins TRBV20-1 to TRBJ1-1; 8 nucleotides match TRBD1. The length of the CDR3 is 13 residues. The ends lost 3 bases at V and 7 bases at J; junction bases unmatched: 7. Germline lookup yields CDR1 DFQATT and CDR2 SNEGSKA (reference sequence). In DNA form, the CDR3 reads TGCAGTGCTAGTTACGGACAGGGCCTTGAAGCTTTCTTT. Translated, it gives CSASYGQGLEAFF.

The chain employs TRBV28 and TRBJ1-1, with a possible D match to TRBD1 (5 bases). The CDR3 runs to 15 residues. Trimming took 2 bases from V and 0 from J, leaving 10 bases between them. CDR1 and CDR2 (germline): MDHEN, SYDVKM. The CDR3 is CASSLTATVNTEAFF. The CDR3 region has the DNA TGTGCCAGCAGTTTAACCGCGACAGTGAACACTGAAGCTTTCTTT.

This clone was seen a few times. The chain employs TRBV6-2 or TRBV6-3 and TRBJ2-2; D unresolved. This CDR3 is 16 amino acids long. The V end lost 0 bases, the J end lost 2 bases, and 10 bases lay between the germline ends. Germline V gives CDR1 MNHEY, CDR2 SVGEGT. The CDR3 sequence: CASSYSSPVNTGELFF. In DNA form, the CDR3 reads TGTGCCAGCAGTTACTCGTCCCCAGTTAACACCGGGGAGCTGTTTTTT.

V is TRBV7-2 and J is TRBJ2-1, with D possibly being TRBD2 (5 bases). V was clipped by 5 bases and J by 10 bases, with 15 bases between them. CDR1 is SGHTA, CDR2 FQGNSA, per germline. The CDR3 runs 13 residues. The CDR3 coding sequence is TGTGCCAGCAGCACCATGGCGGAGGACGAGCAGTTCTTC. As protein: CASSTMAEDEQFF.

This chain uses TRBV6-1 with TRBJ2-2; 7 bases align to TRBD1. Germline V gene data show CDR1 as MNHNS and CDR2 as SASEGT. The CDR3 contains 16 residues. V lost 4 bases to trimming and J lost 2 bases; unmatched junction nucleotides: 7. In DNA, the CDR3 is TGTGCCAGCAGTGGGTACAGGGGCGGAAACACCGGGGAGCTGTTTTTT. This sequence encodes CASSGYRGGNTGELFF.

This clone has more than one count but fewer than ten. The chain employs TRBV7-8 and TRBJ2-7; 7 bases line up with TRBD1. Trimming at V came to 4 bases and at J to 6 bases, leaving 3 bases not matched to a gene. This CDR3 is built from 12 residues. Germline assignment: CDR1 SGHVS and CDR2 FQNEAQ. CDR3 sequence: CASSSQGREQYF. The CDR3 DNA reads as TGTGCCAGCAGCTCACAGGGGCGCGAGCAGTACTTC.

This chain's CDR3 is CASSLALRPQDEQFF. In nucleotides, the CDR3 is TGTGCCAGCAGCTTAGCGTTGAGACCTCAGGATGAGCAGTTCTTC. This sequence joins TRBV7-9 and TRBJ2-1; D unresolved. V shed 0 bases and J shed 8 bases, with 14 bases lying between them. The CDR3 totals 15 residues. CDR1 and CDR2 from the germline V gene are SEHNR and FQNEAQ (reference sequence).

There are a few counts of this clone. The rearrangement links TRBV6-5 to TRBJ2-7; maybe TRBD1 (6 bases). Per the germline V gene, CDR1 is MNHEY and CDR2 is SVGAGI. The CDR3 has 15 residues. Deletions cut 0 bases from V and 0 bases from J, with 9 bases between. CDR3 sequence reads: CASSYSPRGSYEQYF. The CDR3 coding sequence is TGTGCCAGCAGTTACTCGCCCAGGGGCTCCTACGAGCAGTACTTC.

The chain couples TRBV19 to TRBJ2-6; tentatively, D is TRBD2 (7 bases). CDR1 and CDR2 from the germline V gene are LNHDA and SQIVND (reference sequence). The CDR3 has 15 residues. The V end was cut by 5 bases, the J end by 2 bases, with 10 bases between. The chain's CDR3 is CASSPGGPGANVLTF. DNA of the CDR3: TGTGCCAGTAGTCCGGGGGGCCCTGGGGCCAACGTCCTGACTTTC.

This clone was detected a few times. This rearrangement joins TRBV5-1 to TRBJ2-3; 10 positions agree with TRBD2. Germline CDR1 and CDR2: SGHRS and YFSETQ. The V segment lost 4 bases and the J segment 5 bases; nucleotides outside the gene matches: 10. The CDR3 is 16 residues long. CDR3 amino acids: CASSLGLAVRGDTQYF. Written as DNA, the CDR3 is TGCGCCAGCAGCCTAGGACTAGCGGTGAGGGGAGATACGCAGTATTTT.

The genes are TRBV28 and TRBJ2-4, with D possibly matching TRBD1 (5 bases). Trimming cost V 6 bases and J 3 bases, with 15 bases left between them. The CDR3 has 15 amino acids. CDR1 MDHEN and CDR2 SYDVKM come from the germline V gene. CDR3 loop: CASSPAGLGKNIQYF. CDR3 sequence (DNA): TGTGCCAGCAGCCCCGCAGGGTTAGGCAAAAACATTCAGTACTTC.

This clone was seen only once. The rearrangement links TRBV7-6 to TRBJ2-2, with TRBD1 as a possible D gene (6 bases). Trimming took 4 bases from V and 7 from J, leaving 10 bases between them. This CDR3 comprises 13 residues. The V gene's germline CDR1 is SGHVS and CDR2 FNYEAQ. Here the CDR3 DNA reads TGTGCCAGCAGCTCAACAGGGAACGGGGAGCTGTTTTTT. Translation gives CASSSTGNGELFF.

The chain carries TRBV6-5 and TRBJ2-1, with TRBD1 identical over 7 bases. The CDR3 runs 12 residues. Germline trimming cut 5 bases from V and 7 bases from J; bases unmatched to any gene: 2. Germline CDR1 is MNHEY and CDR2 is SVGAGI. In DNA, the CDR3 is TGTGCCAGCAGTCCACAGGGGAATGAGCAGTTCTTC. Translated: CASSPQGNEQFF.

The chain employs TRBV7-2 and TRBJ2-7, with a weak D call TRBD1 (5 bases). V shed 4 bases and J shed 4 bases, with 14 bases lying between them. Germline V gives CDR1 SGHTA, CDR2 FQGNSA. The CDR3 is 14 amino acids. The CDR3 loop reads CASSSGWSGYEQYF. The CDR3, as DNA: TGTGCCAGCAGCTCAGGGTGGTCAGGGTACGAGCAGTACTTC. Filled out from reference TRBV7-2 and TRBJ2-7, the complete variable domain reads GAGVSQSPSNKVTEKGKDVELRCDPISGHTALYWYRQSLGQGLEFLIYFQGNSAPDKSGLPSDRFSAERTGGSVSTLTIQRTQQEDSAVYLCASSSGWSGYEQYFGPGTRLTVT.

The chain has TRBV2 and TRBJ2-3; 11 nucleotides line up with TRBD1. The CDR3 consists of 14 residues. Germline CDR1 SNHLY, CDR2 FYNNEI. The V segment lost 8 bases and the J segment 6 bases; nucleotides outside the gene matches: 7. Here the CDR3 reads CASVTGTGGDTQYF. In DNA, the CDR3 is TGTGCCAGCGTGACGGGGACAGGGGGTGATACGCAGTATTTT. The entire variable domain, with the rest obtained from reference TRBV2 and TRBJ2-3, is as follows: EPEVTQTPSHQVTQMGQEVILRCVPISNHLYFYWYRQILGQKVEFLVSFYNNEISEKSEIFDDQFSVERPDGSNFTLKIRSTKLEDSAMYFCASVTGTGGDTQYFGPGTRLTVL.

This clone was found once. The chain carries TRBV19 and TRBJ2-2; D is possibly TRBD1 (5 bases). The CDR3 contains 14 residues. The V and J ends lost 9 bases and 5 bases respectively, with 16 bases between them. Germline V gene lookup returns CDR1 LNHDA and CDR2 SQIVND (reference sequence). The CDR3 DNA is TGTGCCAGCCGACGACAGCAGACTACCGGGGAGCTGTTTTTT. It specifies CASRRQQTTGELFF.

The rearrangement links TRBV5-1 to TRBJ1-2; TRBD1 matches at 8 bases. After removal of 6 bases from V and 8 bases from J, the junction contained 9 bases not matched to a gene. Germline V CDR1 and CDR2: SGHRS, YFSETQ. The CDR3 is 13 residues long. The CDR3 nucleotides read TGCGCCAGCAAATCCGGGACAGGCTGGGGCTACACCTTC. Translating it yields CASKSGTGWGYTF.

J is TRBJ2-3 and V is TRBV14, with D tentatively TRBD1 (5 bases). Germline lookup yields CDR1 SGHDN and CDR2 FVKESK. The CDR3 spans 19 residues. The germline V and J ends were trimmed by 0 bases and 2 bases, with 21 bases remaining between them. CDR3 nucleotide sequence: TGTGCCAGCAGCCAAGACAGAACCACCTGGGGCGGAGCCACAGATACGCAGTATTTT. Translated: CASSQDRTTWGGATDTQYF.

The V gene is TRBV20-1, the J gene TRBJ1-1; 9 bases fit TRBD1. Germline lookup yields CDR1 DFQATT and CDR2 SNEGSKA (reference sequence). This CDR3 spans 16 amino acids. The ends lost 3 bases at V and 0 bases at J; junction bases unmatched: 8. As DNA, the CDR3 is TGCAGTGCTAGTAGGGCCGGGACAGGGATGAACACTGAAGCTTTCTTT. Protein: CSASRAGTGMNTEAFF.